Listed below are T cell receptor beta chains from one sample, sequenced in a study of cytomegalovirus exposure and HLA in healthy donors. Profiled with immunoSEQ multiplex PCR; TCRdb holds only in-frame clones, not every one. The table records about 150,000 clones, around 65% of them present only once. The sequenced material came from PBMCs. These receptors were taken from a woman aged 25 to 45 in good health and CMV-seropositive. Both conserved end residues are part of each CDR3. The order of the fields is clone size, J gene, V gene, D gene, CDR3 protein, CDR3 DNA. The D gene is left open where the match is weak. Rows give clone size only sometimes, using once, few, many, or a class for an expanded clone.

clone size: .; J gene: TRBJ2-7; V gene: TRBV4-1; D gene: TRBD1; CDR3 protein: CASSYDRGSEQYF; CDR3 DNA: TGCGCCAGCAGCTACGACAGGGGAAGCGAGCAGTACTTC
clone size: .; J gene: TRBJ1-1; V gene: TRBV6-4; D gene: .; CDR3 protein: CASSAMAGTEAFF; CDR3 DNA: TGTGCCAGCAGTGCTATGGCGGGCACTGAAGCTTTCTTT
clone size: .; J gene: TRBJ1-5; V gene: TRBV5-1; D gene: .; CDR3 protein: CASSLGSGSGQPQHF; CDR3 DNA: TGCGCCAGCAGCTTGGGGAGCGGGAGTGGGCAGCCCCAGCATTTT
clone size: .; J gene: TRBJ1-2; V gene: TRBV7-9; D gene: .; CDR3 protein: CASSFVTDRRGYTF; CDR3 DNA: TGTGCCAGCAGCTTCGTGACAGACCGTCGGGGCTACACCTTC
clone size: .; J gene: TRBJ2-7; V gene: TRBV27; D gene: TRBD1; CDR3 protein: CASSSSGTVIYEQYF; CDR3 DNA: TGTGCCAGCAGTTCCTCCGGGACAGTGATCTACGAGCAGTACTTC
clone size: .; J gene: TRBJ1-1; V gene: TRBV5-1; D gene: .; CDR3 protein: CASSRTEDRLNTEAFF; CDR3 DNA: TGCGCCAGCAGCCGAACGGAGGACCGCTTGAACACTGAAGCTTTCTTT
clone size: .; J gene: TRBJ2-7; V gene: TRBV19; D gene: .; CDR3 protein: CASSKARSYEQYF; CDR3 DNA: TGTGCCAGTAGTAAAGCGAGGAGCTACGAGCAGTACTTC
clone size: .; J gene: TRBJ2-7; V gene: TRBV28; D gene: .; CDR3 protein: CASSLYAGTLYEQYF; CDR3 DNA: TGTGCCAGCAGTTTATATGCAGGAACACTCTACGAGCAGTACTTC
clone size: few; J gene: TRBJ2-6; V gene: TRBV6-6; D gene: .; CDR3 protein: CASRFLNSGANVLTF; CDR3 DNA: TGTGCCAGCAGATTCCTTAACTCTGGGGCCAACGTCCTGACTTTC
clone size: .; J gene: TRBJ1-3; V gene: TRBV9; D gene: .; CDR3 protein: CASSANSGNTIYF; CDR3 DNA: TGTGCCAGCAGCGCCAACAGTGGAAACACCATATATTTT
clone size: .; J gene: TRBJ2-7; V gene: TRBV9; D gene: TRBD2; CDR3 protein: CASSPRGETYEQYF; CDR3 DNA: TGTGCCAGCAGCCCCCGGGGGGAGACCTACGAGCAGTACTTC
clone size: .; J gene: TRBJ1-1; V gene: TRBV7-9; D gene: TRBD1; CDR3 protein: CASSPWDRANTEAFF; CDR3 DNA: TGTGCCAGCAGCCCGTGGGACAGGGCCAACACTGAAGCTTTCTTT
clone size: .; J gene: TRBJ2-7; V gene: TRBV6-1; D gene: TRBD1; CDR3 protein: CASRRPGTGHEQYF; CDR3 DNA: TGTGCCAGCAGACGACCCGGGACAGGGCACGAGCAGTACTTC
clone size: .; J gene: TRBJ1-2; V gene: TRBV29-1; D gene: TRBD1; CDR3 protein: CSVARPKTGGYYGYTF; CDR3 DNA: TGCAGCGTTGCTCGACCCAAGACAGGGGGCTACTATGGCTACACCTTC
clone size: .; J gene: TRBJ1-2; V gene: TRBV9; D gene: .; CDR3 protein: CASSVEAQGRGYTF; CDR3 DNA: TGTGCCAGCAGCGTAGAGGCCCAGGGAAGGGGCTACACCTTC
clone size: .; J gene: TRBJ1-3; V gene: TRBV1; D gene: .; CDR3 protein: CTSSFKIFPGNTIYF; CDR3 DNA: TGCACCAGCAGCTTTAAAATCTTCCCTGGAAACACCATATATTTT
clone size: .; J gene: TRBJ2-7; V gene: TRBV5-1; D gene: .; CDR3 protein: CASSLGQHYYEQYF; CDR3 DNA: TGCGCCAGCAGCTTGGGACAGCACTACTACGAGCAGTACTTC